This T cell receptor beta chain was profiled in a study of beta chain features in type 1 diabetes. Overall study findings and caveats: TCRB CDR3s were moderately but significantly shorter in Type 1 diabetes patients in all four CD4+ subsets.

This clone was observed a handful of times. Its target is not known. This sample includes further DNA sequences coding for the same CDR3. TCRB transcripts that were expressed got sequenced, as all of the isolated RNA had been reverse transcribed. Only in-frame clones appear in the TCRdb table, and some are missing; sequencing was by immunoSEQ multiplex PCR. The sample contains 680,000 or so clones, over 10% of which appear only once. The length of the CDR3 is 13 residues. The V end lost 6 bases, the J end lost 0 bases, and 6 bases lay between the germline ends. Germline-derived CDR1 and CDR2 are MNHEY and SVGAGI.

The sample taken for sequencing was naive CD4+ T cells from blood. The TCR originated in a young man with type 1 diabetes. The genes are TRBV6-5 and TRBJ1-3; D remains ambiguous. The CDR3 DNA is TGTGCCAGCAGACCAGTCTCTGGAAACACCATATATTTT. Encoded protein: CASRPVSGNTIYF.